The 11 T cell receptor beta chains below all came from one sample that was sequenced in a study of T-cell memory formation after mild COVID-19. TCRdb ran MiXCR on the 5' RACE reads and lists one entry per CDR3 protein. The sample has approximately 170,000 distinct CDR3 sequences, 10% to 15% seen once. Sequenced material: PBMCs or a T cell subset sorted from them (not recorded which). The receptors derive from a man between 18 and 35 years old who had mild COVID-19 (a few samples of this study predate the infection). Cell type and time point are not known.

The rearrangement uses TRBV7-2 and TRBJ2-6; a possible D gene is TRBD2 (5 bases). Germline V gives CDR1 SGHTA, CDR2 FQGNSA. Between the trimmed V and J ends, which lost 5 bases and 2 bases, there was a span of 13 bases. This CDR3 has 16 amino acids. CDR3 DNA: TGTGCCAGCAGCATATGGGTGAGGGCTGGGGCCAACGTCCTGACTTTC. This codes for CASSIWVRAGANVLTF.

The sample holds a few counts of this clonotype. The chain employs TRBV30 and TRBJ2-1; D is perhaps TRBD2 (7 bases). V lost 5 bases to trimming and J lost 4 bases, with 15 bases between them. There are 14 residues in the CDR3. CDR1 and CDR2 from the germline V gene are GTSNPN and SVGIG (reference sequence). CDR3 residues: CAWERGGPYNEQFF. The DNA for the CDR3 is TGTGCCTGGGAGAGGGGGGGGCCTTACAATGAGCAGTTCTTC.

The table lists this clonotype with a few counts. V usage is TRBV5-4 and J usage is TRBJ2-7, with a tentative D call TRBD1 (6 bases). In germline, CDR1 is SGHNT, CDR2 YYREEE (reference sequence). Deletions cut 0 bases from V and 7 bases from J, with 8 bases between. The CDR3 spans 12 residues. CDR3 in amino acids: CASSLVQGEQYF. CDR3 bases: TGTGCCAGCAGCTTGGTGCAGGGGGAGCAGTACTTC.

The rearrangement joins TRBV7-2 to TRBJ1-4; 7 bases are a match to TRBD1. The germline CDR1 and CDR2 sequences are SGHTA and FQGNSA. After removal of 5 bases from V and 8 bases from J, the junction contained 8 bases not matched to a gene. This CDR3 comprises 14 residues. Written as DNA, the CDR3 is TGTGCCAGCAGCCTTGACAGGGCGAAGGAAAAACTGTTTTTT. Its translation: CASSLDRAKEKLFF.

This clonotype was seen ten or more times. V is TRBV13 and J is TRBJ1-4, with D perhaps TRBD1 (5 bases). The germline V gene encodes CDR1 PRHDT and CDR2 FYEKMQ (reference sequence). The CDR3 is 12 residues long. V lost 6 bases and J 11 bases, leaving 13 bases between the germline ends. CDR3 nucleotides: TGTGCCAGCAGGCTGACGGGGGAGAAACTGTTTTTT. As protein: CASRLTGEKLFF.

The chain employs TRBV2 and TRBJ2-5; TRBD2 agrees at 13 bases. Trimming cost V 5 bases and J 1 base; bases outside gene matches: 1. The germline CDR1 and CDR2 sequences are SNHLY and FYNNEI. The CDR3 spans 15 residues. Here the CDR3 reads CASSWTSGSQETQYF. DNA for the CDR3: TGTGCCAGCAGTTGGACTAGCGGGAGCCAAGAGACCCAGTACTTC.

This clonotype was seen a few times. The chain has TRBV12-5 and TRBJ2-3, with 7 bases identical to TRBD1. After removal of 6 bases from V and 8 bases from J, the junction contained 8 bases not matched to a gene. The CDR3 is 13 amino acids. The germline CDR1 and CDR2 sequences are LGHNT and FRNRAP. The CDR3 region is CASGSTGMGTQYF. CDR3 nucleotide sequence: TGTGCTAGTGGCTCGACAGGGATGGGTACGCAGTATTTT.

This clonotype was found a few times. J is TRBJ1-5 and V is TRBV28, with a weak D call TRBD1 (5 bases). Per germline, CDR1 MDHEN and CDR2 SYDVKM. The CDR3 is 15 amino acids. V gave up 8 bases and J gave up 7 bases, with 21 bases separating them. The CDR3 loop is CASLPGTFGSQPQHF. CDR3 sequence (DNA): TGTGCCAGCCTTCCCGGGACCTTCGGGAGCCAGCCCCAGCATTTT.

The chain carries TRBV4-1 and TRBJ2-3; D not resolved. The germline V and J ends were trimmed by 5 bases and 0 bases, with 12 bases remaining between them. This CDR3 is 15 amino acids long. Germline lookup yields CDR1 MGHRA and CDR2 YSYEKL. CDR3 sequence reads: CASSDRHSSTDTQYF. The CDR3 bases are TGCGCCAGCAGCGACCGACATAGTAGCACAGATACGCAGTATTTT.

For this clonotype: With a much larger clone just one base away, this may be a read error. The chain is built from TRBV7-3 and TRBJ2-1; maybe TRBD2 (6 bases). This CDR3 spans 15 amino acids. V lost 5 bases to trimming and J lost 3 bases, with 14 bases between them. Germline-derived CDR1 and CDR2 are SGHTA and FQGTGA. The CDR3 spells CASSRDSSYYNEQFF. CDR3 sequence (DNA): TGTGCCAGCAGCCGGGACTCCAGCTACTACAATGAGCAGTTCTTC.

The CDR3 is CATSDDRAGWGNQPQHF. The CDR3 DNA follows: TGTGCCACCAGCGACGACAGGGCCGGATGGGGCAATCAGCCCCAGCATTTT. The chain has TRBV24-1 and TRBJ1-5; 7 bases fit TRBD1. The germline CDR1 and CDR2 sequences are KGHDR and SFDVKD. The CDR3 totals 17 residues. The junction had 13 bases not matched to a gene; V was cut back by 7 bases and J by 2 bases.